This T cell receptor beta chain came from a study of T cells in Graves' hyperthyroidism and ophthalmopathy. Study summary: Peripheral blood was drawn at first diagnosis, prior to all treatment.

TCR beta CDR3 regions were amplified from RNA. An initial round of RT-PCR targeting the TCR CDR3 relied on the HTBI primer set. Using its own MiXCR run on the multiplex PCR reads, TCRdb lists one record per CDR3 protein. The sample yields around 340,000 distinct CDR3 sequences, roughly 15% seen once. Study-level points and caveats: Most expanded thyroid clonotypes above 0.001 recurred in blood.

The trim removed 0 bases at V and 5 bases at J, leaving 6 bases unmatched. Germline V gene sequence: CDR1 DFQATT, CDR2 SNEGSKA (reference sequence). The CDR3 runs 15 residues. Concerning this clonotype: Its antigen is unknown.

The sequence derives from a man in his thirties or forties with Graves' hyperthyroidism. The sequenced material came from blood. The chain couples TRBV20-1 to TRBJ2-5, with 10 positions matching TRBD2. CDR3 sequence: CSARDASGSDETQYF. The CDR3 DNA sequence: TGCAGTGCTAGAGACGCTAGCGGGAGTGATGAGACCCAGTACTTC.